Shown below are 26 T cell receptor beta chains from a single sample sequenced in a study of blood T cell repertoires in COVID-19. The protocol was immunoSEQ multiplex PCR, while the TCRdb copy is restricted to in-frame clones and leaves out a portion. The data hold some 140,000 clones, with more than 70% observed a single time. The sequenced sample consisted of PBMCs or T cells enriched from blood (not recorded which). These receptors were taken from a man in his forties or fifties with acute COVID-19.

In its sample, this clone was seen once. The V gene is TRBV6-1, the J gene TRBJ2-1; D is perhaps TRBD1 (6 bases). Germline V gene lookup returns CDR1 MNHNS and CDR2 SASEGT. The CDR3 has 14 residues. V was trimmed by 2 bases and J by 9 bases, leaving 14 bases between them. The CDR3 region has the DNA TGTGCCAGCAGTGAATGGGGCAGGGGCCCTGAGCAGTTCTTC. It yields the protein CASSEWGRGPEQFF.

The chain has TRBV7-2 and TRBJ2-3, with no clear D. V shed 4 bases and J shed 4 bases, with 12 bases lying between them. CDR1 and CDR2 (germline): SGHTA, FQGNSA. The CDR3 has 14 residues. The CDR3 coding sequence is TGTGCCAGCAGCTCAACCCTAGAGGCAGATACGCAGTATTTT. Translating it yields CASSSTLEADTQYF.

This chain uses TRBV7-9 with TRBJ2-7; D perhaps matches TRBD2 (6 bases). Germline CDR1 reads SEHNR; CDR2 reads FQNEAQ (reference sequence). V was pared by 8 bases and J by 0 bases, with 17 bases between. The CDR3 loop spans 15 amino acids. CDR3 loop: CASSPFRGTSYEQYF. CDR3 nucleotide sequence: TGTGCCAGCTCTCCTTTTCGGGGGACCTCCTACGAGCAGTACTTC.

The chain couples TRBV6-6 to TRBJ2-1; 9 bases fit TRBD2. The CDR3 is made up of 17 amino acids. Trimming cost V 5 bases and J 6 bases; bases outside gene matches: 14. Germline-derived CDR1 and CDR2 are MNHNY and SVGAGI (reference sequence). CDR3 sequence (DNA): TGTGCCAGCAGTCGCCACAGTCGCTCTAGCGGGGCCAATGAGCAGTTCTTC. This gives the protein CASSRHSRSSGANEQFF.

The chain has TRBV28 and TRBJ1-3; no definite D call. This CDR3 comprises 16 residues. The V end was cut by 4 bases, the J end by 2 bases, with 15 bases between. Per germline, CDR1 MDHEN and CDR2 SYDVKM. The CDR3 region is CASSSDTYPTGNTIYF. For the CDR3, the DNA is TGTGCCAGCAGTTCCGACACCTACCCTACTGGAAACACCATATATTTT.

The chain has TRBV10-3 and TRBJ2-3, with TRBD2 matching 8 bases. The CDR3 totals 16 residues. Looked up from germline, CDR1 is ENHRY and CDR2 is SYGVKD. V was clipped by 6 bases and J by 2 bases; unmatched bases: 10. CDR3 loop: CAISQRLAPNTDTQYF. The DNA for the CDR3 is TGTGCCATCAGCCAACGACTAGCGCCAAACACAGATACGCAGTATTTT.

The gene calls are TRBV24-1 and TRBJ1-5; 8 bases are shared with TRBD1. From germline, CDR1 is KGHDR and CDR2 SFDVKD. The CDR3 extends over 20 amino acids. J lost 5 bases, V lost 3 bases, and 20 bases had no gene match. Here the CDR3 reads CATSDKRGTGTADMDQPQHF. The CDR3, as DNA: TGTGCCACCAGTGATAAACGCGGGACAGGTACGGCCGATATGGATCAGCCCCAGCATTTT.

The chain employs TRBV11-2 and TRBJ2-7; 9 positions match TRBD1. The CDR3 runs to 14 residues. The germline V gene has CDR1 SGHAT and CDR2 FQNNGV. Trimming took 5 bases from V and 4 from J; bases not matched to a gene: 6. The CDR3: CASSPGQGVYEQYF. The CDR3 coding sequence is TGTGCCAGCAGCCCGGGACAGGGAGTATACGAGCAGTACTTC.

The rearrangement uses TRBV19 and TRBJ2-1, with 10 bases lining up with TRBD1. The CDR3 covers 15 residues. V was pared by 3 bases and J by 2 bases, with 1 base of the junction left unmatched. In germline, CDR1 is LNHDA, CDR2 SQIVND (reference sequence). CDR3 coding DNA: TGTGCCAGTAGTATGGGACAGGGGACCTACAATGAGCAGTTCTTC. This codes for CASSMGQGTYNEQFF.

V and J are TRBV12-3 or TRBV12-4 and TRBJ2-3; 10 bases agree with TRBD2. V lost 8 bases and J lost 6; bases outside the gene matches: 2. This CDR3 is 12 amino acids long. The CDR3 region has the DNA TGTGCCAGCTATAGCGGGAGGGATACGCAGTATTTT. Its translation: CASYSGRDTQYF.

The J gene is TRBJ2-7, the V gene TRBV28; 10 bases align to TRBD1. The CDR3 has 13 residues. Germline trimming cut 6 bases from V and 6 bases from J; bases unmatched to any gene: 5. Germline CDR1 MDHEN, CDR2 SYDVKM. DNA of the CDR3: TGTGCCAGCAGACCTCGGACAGGGGGCGAGCAGTACTTC. This encodes CASRPRTGGEQYF. The variable domain in full, completed from reference TRBV28 and TRBJ2-7, reads DVKVTQSSRYLVKRTGEKVFLECVQDMDHENMFWYRQDPGLGLRLIYFSYDVKMKEKGDIPEGYSVSREKKERFSLILESASTNQTSMYLCASRPRTGGEQYFGPGTRLTVT.

The chain uses TRBV2 and TRBJ1-2; D may be TRBD1 (5 bases). This CDR3 has 15 amino acids. V gave up 0 bases and J gave up 5 bases, with 13 bases separating them. Germline CDR1 SNHLY, CDR2 FYNNEI. The CDR3 reads CASSEARLQGYGYTF. For the CDR3, the DNA is TGTGCCAGCAGTGAAGCGAGGTTGCAGGGTTATGGCTACACCTTC.

The chain has TRBV6-5 and TRBJ1-1, with 7 positions matching TRBD1. The CDR3 covers 14 residues. CDR1 is MNHEY, CDR2 SVGAGI, per germline. Trimming removed 2 bases from V and 9 bases from J; junction bases left unmatched: 9. CDR3 loop: CASSYRDSMNKAFF. DNA of the CDR3: TGTGCCAGCAGTTACCGGGACAGTATGAATAAAGCTTTCTTT.

This clone occurred once. For the CDR3, the DNA is TGTGCCAGCAGCTTAAGGGACAGGGGCGAATACAGGGTCCAGCCCCAGCATTTT. Translated: CASSLRDRGEYRVQPQHF. This chain uses TRBV7-2 with TRBJ1-5; 10 nucleotides line up with TRBD1. The germline gives CDR1 SGHTA, CDR2 FQGNSA. The CDR3 runs 18 residues. After removal of 2 bases from V and 7 bases from J, the junction contained 14 bases not matched to a gene.

The J gene is TRBJ1-2, the V gene TRBV30, with 8 bases fitting TRBD1. The CDR3 has 14 residues. CDR1 and CDR2 (germline): GTSNPN, SVGIG (reference sequence). V lost 2 bases and J lost 4; bases outside the gene matches: 6. CDR3 residues: CAWSFDRGFYGYTF. As DNA, the CDR3 is TGTGCCTGGAGTTTTGACAGGGGATTCTATGGCTACACCTTC.

V gene TRBV6-4 combines with J gene TRBJ1-1; D is ambiguous. The germline CDR1 and CDR2 sequences are MRHNA and SNTAGT. The CDR3 length is 10 residues. V gave up 7 bases and J gave up 7 bases, with 7 bases separating them. As DNA, the CDR3 is TGTGCCAGCAATCTAAGTGAAGCTTTCTTT. Translation: CASNLSEAFF.

The chain joins TRBV7-6 to TRBJ2-7; 10 bases are a match to TRBD1. Trimming took 5 bases from V and 2 from J; bases not matched to a gene: 6. Germline lookup yields CDR1 SGHVS and CDR2 FNYEAQ. The CDR3 consists of 15 residues. Here the CDR3 reads CASSAGTGATYEQYF. The DNA for the CDR3 is TGTGCCAGCAGCGCAGGGACAGGGGCTACCTACGAGCAGTACTTC.

The chain joins TRBV11-2 to TRBJ2-5; D is perhaps TRBD1 (6 bases). This CDR3 is built from 16 residues. The V gene lost 4 bases and the J gene lost 3 bases, with 18 bases spanning the gap. CDR1 and CDR2 from the germline V gene are SGHAT and FQNNGV. The CDR3 here is CASSSHRGSGEETQYF. DNA for the CDR3: TGTGCCAGCAGCTCGCATAGGGGGTCAGGAGAAGAGACCCAGTACTTC.

The chain recombines TRBV5-1 with TRBJ2-5, with D perhaps TRBD1 (5 bases). Trimming left V 5 bases short and J 5 bases short, with 13 bases between. From germline, CDR1 is SGHRS and CDR2 YFSETQ. CDR3 length: 13 residues. The CDR3 loop reads CASSFLGLETQYF. CDR3 DNA sequence: TGCGCCAGCAGTTTCCTGGGGCTGGAGACCCAGTACTTC.

The V and J genes are TRBV19 and TRBJ2-7, with D perhaps TRBD1 (5 bases). The germline V gene has CDR1 LNHDA and CDR2 SQIVND (reference sequence). This CDR3 spans 17 amino acids. V dropped 5 bases and J dropped 2 bases, with 22 bases sitting between them. DNA for the CDR3: TGTGCCAGTAGTCCACTTTGGGGCGAACTGGGCCCCTACGAGCAGTACTTC. Translating gives CASSPLWGELGPYEQYF.

The chain has TRBV19 and TRBJ1-2; 10 bases fit TRBD1. Trimming took 8 bases from V and 5 from J; bases not matched to a gene: 5. Looked up from germline, CDR1 is LNHDA and CDR2 is SQIVND (reference sequence). The length of the CDR3 is 13 residues. This CDR3 reads CASDRGRGYGYTF. In DNA, the CDR3 is TGTGCCAGTGACAGGGGGCGTGGGTATGGCTACACCTTC.

CDR3 sequence (DNA): TGTGCCAGCAGCCAAAGTCGGGGGAGTGGGGAAAAACTGTTTTTT. Translation gives CASSQSRGSGEKLFF. The chain links TRBV4-2 to TRBJ1-4; perhaps TRBD1 as D (5 bases). This CDR3 contains 15 residues. Germline CDR1 is LGHNA and CDR2 is YNFKEQ. V dropped 2 bases and J dropped 8 bases, with 15 bases sitting between them.

V and J are TRBV28 and TRBJ2-1, with 9 bases lining up with TRBD1. The V and J ends lost 3 bases and 9 bases, in that order; junction bases with no gene match: 9. Germline V gene sequence: CDR1 MDHEN, CDR2 SYDVKM. The CDR3 totals 15 residues. The CDR3 nucleotides are TGTGCCAGCAGTTTTACCCGGGACAGGGATAGTGAGCAGTTCTTC. It translates to CASSFTRDRDSEQFF. Full variable domain (outside the CDR3, taken from reference TRBV28 and TRBJ2-1): DVKVTQSSRYLVKRTGEKVFLECVQDMDHENMFWYRQDPGLGLRLIYFSYDVKMKEKGDIPEGYSVSREKKERFSLILESASTNQTSMYLCASSFTRDRDSEQFFGPGTRLTVL.

The chain has TRBV3-1 (or the pseudogene TRBV3-2) and TRBJ1-2; tentatively, D is TRBD1 (5 bases). Trimming shortened V by 4 bases and J by 13 bases, and 25 bases separated the two germline ends. CDR1 is LGHDT, CDR2 YNNKEL, per germline (reference sequence). The CDR3 sequence is 15 residues long. Written as DNA, the CDR3 is TGTGCCAGCAGCCGACGCGGGGGGGGACGTTGCGCTAGCACCTTC. Its translation is CASSRRGGGRCASTF.

The chain carries TRBV4-3 and TRBJ2-5; D is ambiguous. Trimming removed 0 bases from V and 0 bases from J, with 14 bases in between. The CDR3 sequence is 17 residues long. Looked up from germline, CDR1 is LGHNA and CDR2 is YSLEER. The CDR3 protein is CASSQDMGRQYQETQYF. CDR3 bases: TGCGCCAGCAGCCAAGATATGGGCAGGCAGTACCAAGAGACCCAGTACTTC.

This clone was detected only once. The chain recombines TRBV5-8 with TRBJ2-1, with unresolved D. This CDR3 contains 14 residues. CDR1 and CDR2 from the germline V gene are SGHTS and YDEGEE. Between the trimmed V and J ends, which lost 7 bases and 0 bases, there was a span of 11 bases. The CDR3 spells CASVAGSSYNEQFF. DNA of the CDR3: TGTGCCAGCGTCGCAGGAAGCTCCTACAATGAGCAGTTCTTC.